One sample yielded the 19 T cell receptor beta chains listed below, sequenced in a study of T-cell memory formation after mild COVID-19 (dated by TCRdb to about 2021). Receptors were amplified or captured by 5' RACE. Instrument used: Illumina NovaSeq 6000. The raw public data were reprocessed by TCRdb itself: fastp quality trimming at Q25, MiXCR clonotype calling, in-frame beta chains only. Every CDR3 protein is listed once, alongside the most common genes and DNA of its rows. A total of approximately 270,000 distinct CDR3 sequences appear in this sample, roughly 17% of them only once. The ten biggest clones cover 20% to 25% of the sample. Sample: PBMCs or a T cell subset sorted from them (not recorded which). These receptor sequences come from a man between 18 and 35 years old who had mild COVID-19 (a few samples of this study predate the infection). The sample titles of this study are shuffled in the database, so cell type and time point are left out; the donor was told from shared clones.

This clonotype was found a few times. The chain uses TRBV6-2 or TRBV6-3 and TRBJ2-3; a weak D match, TRBD2 (6 bases). Trimming stripped 3 bases from V and 2 bases from J, with 9 bases between. Germline CDR1 and CDR2: MNHEY and SVGEGT. The CDR3 is 14 residues long. As DNA, the CDR3 is TGTGCCAGCAGTTATGGGGGGACCACAGATACGCAGTATTTT. Translation: CASSYGGTTDTQYF.

This clonotype was recorded many times. This chain uses TRBV11-2 with TRBJ2-3; D is uncertain. This CDR3 spans 14 amino acids. Trimming took 0 bases from V and 3 from J, leaving 7 bases between them. Germline CDR1 and CDR2: SGHAT and FQNNGV. The CDR3 region is CASSLDGRTDTQYF. The CDR3 DNA reads as TGTGCCAGCAGCTTAGATGGGCGAACAGATACGCAGTATTTT.

The chain employs TRBV4-2 and TRBJ1-1; D not certain. The CDR3 is made up of 15 amino acids. The V gene lost 2 bases and the J gene lost 0 bases, with 10 bases spanning the gap. CDR1 and CDR2 (germline): LGHNA, YNFKEQ. DNA for the CDR3: TGTGCCAGCAGCCAATCTTCGGGTATGAACACTGAAGCTTTCTTT. Its translation: CASSQSSGMNTEAFF.

This clonotype showed up just a few times. The chain employs TRBV23-1 and TRBJ2-1; no clear D gene. TRBV23-1 is noted as an ORF with a role that remains uncertain. V was shortened by 4 bases and J by 3 bases, with 10 bases between the two germline ends. This CDR3 contains 14 residues. Written as DNA, the CDR3 is TGCGCCAGCAGTCGGAGCACTTTCTACAATGAGCAGTTCTTC. Translating gives CASSRSTFYNEQFF.

The V call is TRBV4-3, the J call TRBJ2-1, with D unresolved. V was pared by 0 bases and J by 0 bases, with 18 bases between. The germline V gene encodes CDR1 LGHNA and CDR2 YSLEER. The CDR3 contains 19 residues. The CDR3, as DNA: TGCGCCAGCAGCCAAGATAGTCCGGACGTAGTGGGCTCCTACAATGAGCAGTTCTTC. This gives the protein CASSQDSPDVVGSYNEQFF.

J is TRBJ2-1 and V is TRBV6-5, with TRBD2 identical over 10 bases. Losses at the gene ends were 4 bases for V and 10 bases for J; bases not matched to a gene: 16. The CDR3 length is 17 residues. CDR1 is MNHEY, CDR2 SVGAGI, per germline. The CDR3 spells CASSSASSGGLNGEQFF. The CDR3 nucleotides read TGTGCCAGCAGTTCTGCGTCTAGCGGGGGCCTTAATGGGGAGCAGTTCTTC.

The chain uses TRBV7-6 and TRBJ2-3, with TRBD2 matching over 9 bases. The CDR3 is made up of 16 amino acids. J gave up 0 bases and V 5 bases, and 6 bases lay outside the gene matches. The germline V gene encodes CDR1 SGHVS and CDR2 FNYEAQ. The CDR3 here is CASSRLAGESTDTQYF. The CDR3 coding sequence is TGTGCCAGCAGCAGATTAGCGGGGGAGAGCACAGATACGCAGTATTTT.

The chain employs TRBV5-4 and TRBJ2-7, with D unresolved. Deletions cut 5 bases from V and 4 bases from J, with 16 bases between. Germline CDR1 and CDR2: SGHNT and YYREEE (reference sequence). The CDR3 runs 14 residues. CDR3: CASRKDLTLYEQYF. In DNA form, the CDR3 reads TGTGCCAGCAGAAAGGACCTCACACTGTACGAGCAGTACTTC.

This clonotype was seen ten or more times. The chain combines TRBV20-1 with TRBJ2-5; TRBD2 might be the D (7 bases). The CDR3 runs to 12 residues. Germline CDR1 reads DFQATT; CDR2 reads SNEGSKA (reference sequence). V was cut by 8 bases and J by 4 bases, with 14 bases left in between. CDR3 in amino acids: CSPKGGGETQYF. The CDR3 region has the DNA TGCAGTCCCAAAGGGGGGGGAGAGACCCAGTACTTC.

V and J are TRBV25-1 and TRBJ1-1; tentatively, D is TRBD1 (5 bases). The germline V and J ends were trimmed by 3 bases and 1 base, with 12 bases remaining between them. The germline V gene has CDR1 MGHDK and CDR2 SYGVNS. This CDR3 has 15 residues. This CDR3 is CASSEGRWENTEAFF. DNA of the CDR3: TGTGCCAGCAGTGAGGGGCGATGGGAGAACACTGAAGCTTTCTTT.

The chain has TRBV27 and TRBJ1-2, with D possibly being TRBD1 (5 bases). CDR3 length: 13 residues. The germline gives CDR1 MNHEY, CDR2 SMNVEV (reference sequence). V was pared by 5 bases and J by 7 bases, with 14 bases between. As DNA, the CDR3 is TGTGCCAGCAGTCCACAGGCCCTCTCTGGCTACACCTTC. It codes for CASSPQALSGYTF.

V gene TRBV7-9 combines with J gene TRBJ2-5; weak D call: TRBD2 (6 bases). CDR1 SEHNR and CDR2 FQNEAQ come from the germline V gene (reference sequence). The CDR3 extends over 13 amino acids. V shed 4 bases and J shed 5 bases, with 11 bases lying between them. The CDR3 bases are TGTGCCAGCAGCTGGAGGGTTGGGGAGACCCAGTACTTC. The encoded protein is CASSWRVGETQYF.

The V and J genes are TRBV29-1 and TRBJ1-1; D call uncertain. CDR1 is SQVTM, CDR2 ANQGSEA, per germline. The CDR3 runs 10 residues. Deletions cut 7 bases from V and 1 base from J, with 4 bases between. CDR3 nucleotides: TGCAGCGCGGGGAACACTGAAGCTTTCTTT. This encodes CSAGNTEAFF.

The J gene is TRBJ2-2, the V gene TRBV4-1; D ambiguous. Germline lookup yields CDR1 MGHRA and CDR2 YSYEKL. The germline V and J ends were trimmed by 3 bases and 2 bases, with 7 bases remaining between them. CDR3 length equals 14 residues. The CDR3 sequence: CASSQHRNTGELFF. The DNA for the CDR3 is TGCGCCAGCAGCCAGCATAGAAACACCGGGGAGCTGTTTTTT.

This clonotype came up a few times. This chain connects TRBV12-5 to TRBJ2-3; 7 nucleotides align to TRBD1. Losses at the gene ends were 5 bases for V and 6 bases for J; bases not matched to a gene: 8. Germline V CDR1 and CDR2: LGHNT, FRNRAP. The CDR3 loop spans 14 amino acids. CDR3 DNA sequence: TGTGCTAGTGGTCAACCGGGACAGCTCGATACGCAGTATTTT. Amino acids: CASGQPGQLDTQYF.

The rearrangement links TRBV7-2 to TRBJ1-2, with D unclear. Trimming left V 3 bases short and J 8 bases short, with 10 bases between. This CDR3 region has 12 residues. The germline gives CDR1 SGHTA, CDR2 FQGNSA. CDR3 nucleotides: TGTGCCAGCAGCTTTTCGACGTCGGGCTACACCTTC. It encodes CASSFSTSGYTF.

In this sample, this clonotype turned up a few times. The V gene is TRBV7-2, the J gene TRBJ2-5; D is undetermined. V gave up 1 base and J gave up 5 bases, with 14 bases separating them. Per the germline V gene, CDR1 is SGHTA and CDR2 is FQGNSA. This CDR3 is 15 amino acids long. DNA of the CDR3: TGTGCCAGCAGCTTAGTGTTGGGTACGGGCGAGACCCAGTACTTC. This codes for CASSLVLGTGETQYF.

This clonotype was detected only a few times. The rearrangement links TRBV4-3 to TRBJ2-3; tentatively, D is TRBD2 (6 bases). V was pared by 4 bases and J by 2 bases, with 13 bases between. The CDR3 has 15 residues. Germline V gives CDR1 LGHNA, CDR2 YSLEER. In DNA, the CDR3 is TGCGCCAGCAGCCCGCGGGACGGACACACAGATACGCAGTATTTT. This codes for CASSPRDGHTDTQYF.

This clonotype has only a few counts. The rearrangement uses TRBV9 and TRBJ1-1; D ambiguous. The CDR3 covers 14 residues. V lost 1 base to trimming and J lost 1 base, with 8 bases between them. The germline V gene encodes CDR1 SGDLS and CDR2 YYNGEE. The CDR3 region has the DNA TGTGCCAGCAGCGTATCGCCCGGGAACACTGAAGCTTTCTTT. Encoded protein: CASSVSPGNTEAFF. Combining the CDR3 with reference TRBV9 and TRBJ1-1 gives the whole variable domain DSGVTQTPKHLITATGQRVTLRCSPRSGDLSVYWYQQSLDQGLQFLIQYYNGEERAKGNILERFSAQQFPDLHSELNLSSLELGDSALYFCASSVSPGNTEAFFGQGTRLTVV.